The rows below give T cell receptor beta chains drawn from one sample of a study of cytomegalovirus exposure and HLA in healthy donors. Generated by immunoSEQ multiplex PCR, the TCRdb table keeps only in-frame clones and is missing some. Of about 160,000 clones listed, 80% were seen once; the top ten hold about 1.3%. Source material: PBMCs. These receptors were collected from a woman in her 50s in good health and CMV-seronegative. CDR3s include the opening cysteine and the closing phenylalanine or tryptophan. The D gene is left open where the match is weak. Rows may omit the clone size; those that give it use once, few, many or a size class.

d_call,j_call,v_call,clone_size,cdr3_aa,cdr3_nt
-,TRBJ1-5,TRBV5-6,few,CASSPTLGGPQHF,TGTGCCAGCAGCCCCACCCTGGGGGGACCCCAGCATTTT
TRBD1,TRBJ1-1,TRBV5-5,-,CASSSDRREAFF,TGTGCCAGCAGTTCGGACAGGCGTGAAGCTTTCTTT
TRBD1,TRBJ2-7,TRBV6-5,-,CASSYYGTGPYEQYF,TGTGCCAGCAGTTACTACGGGACAGGACCCTACGAGCAGTACTTC
-,TRBJ1-1,TRBV6-1,few,CASSEGAEMNTEAFF,TGTGCCAGCAGTGAGGGTGCGGAGATGAACACTGAAGCTTTCTTT
-,TRBJ1-3,TRBV6-4,-,CASSIANTIYF,TGTGCCAGCAGCATAGCCAACACCATATATTTT
-,TRBJ1-2,TRBV5-1,-,CASSPFLTDYGYTF,TGCGCCAGCAGCCCCTTCCTGACAGATTATGGCTACACCTTC
-,TRBJ2-7,TRBV2,-,CASRLNYEQYF,TGTGCCAGCAGATTAAACTACGAGCAGTACTTC
TRBD2,TRBJ2-7,TRBV13,few,CASSLGGLAGDEQYF,TGTGCCAGCAGCTTAGGCGGCCTAGCGGGAGACGAGCAGTACTTC
TRBD1,TRBJ2-4,TRBV15,-,CRRTGSQEDIQYF,TGTCGCAGGACAGGGTCCCAAGAAGACATTCAGTACTTC
TRBD1,TRBJ2-1,TRBV29-1,-,CSVQRDRGYNEQFF,TGCAGCGTTCAACGGGACAGAGGATACAATGAGCAGTTCTTC
TRBD1,TRBJ1-1,TRBV18,-,CASSPQGAFPEAFF,TGTGCCAGCTCACCACAGGGGGCATTCCCTGAAGCTTTCTTT
TRBD2,TRBJ2-1,TRBV14,-,CASSRHPGLGGANEQFF,TGTGCCAGCAGCCGCCACCCGGGACTAGGCGGGGCCAATGAGCAGTTCTTC
TRBD2,TRBJ2-3,TRBV7-9,few,CASSRRGLTDTQYF,TGTGCCAGCAGCCGCCGGGGACTAACAGATACGCAGTATTTT
-,TRBJ2-3,TRBV1,-,CTSSQRSTDTQYF,TGCACCAGCAGCCAGCGCAGCACAGATACGCAGTATTTT
TRBD2,TRBJ2-5,TRBV4-1,-,CASSQDRSGGAGTQYF,TGCGCCAGCAGCCAAGATCGGAGCGGGGGGGCTGGGACCCAGTACTTC
-,TRBJ1-2,TRBV28,-,CASSASDRTDGYTF,TGTGCCAGCAGTGCATCAGACAGGACGGATGGCTACACCTTC
TRBD1,TRBJ2-7,TRBV7-2,-,CASSSDRGVEQYF,TGTGCCAGCAGCTCGGACAGGGGGGTCGAGCAGTACTTC
TRBD2,TRBJ2-1,TRBV9,-,CASSVLSGGNEQFF,TGTGCCAGCAGCGTACTTTCCGGGGGGAATGAGCAGTTCTTC
-,TRBJ2-3,TRBV28,-,CASRRSLADTQYF,TGTGCCAGCAGGCGTAGCTTGGCGGATACGCAGTATTTT
-,TRBJ2-3,TRBV5-1,-,CASSLKASTDTQYF,TGCGCCAGCAGCTTGAAAGCTAGCACAGATACGCAGTATTTT
-,TRBJ1-4,TRBV28,-,CASSSSDSLREKLFF,TGTGCCAGCAGTTCCAGCGACAGTTTACGTGAAAAACTGTTTTTT
-,TRBJ2-5,TRBV15,-,CATSGSEETQYF,TGTGCCACCAGCGGCTCCGAAGAGACCCAGTACTTC
TRBD1,TRBJ2-4,TRBV6-5,few,CASSSGQLGSKNIQYF,TGTGCCAGCAGTTCGGGACAGCTTGGGTCGAAAAACATTCAGTACTTC
TRBD2,TRBJ2-7,TRBV28,-,CASTTTREGYEQYF,TGTGCCAGCACCACTACCCGGGAGGGCTACGAGCAGTACTTC
-,TRBJ1-1,TRBV27,-,CASSTVLFTEAFF,TGTGCCAGCAGTACTGTTTTGTTCACTGAAGCTTTCTTT
-,TRBJ2-7,TRBV18,-,CASSQGNSGEQYF,TGTGCCAGCTCACAGGGGAATTCGGGCGAGCAGTACTTC
-,TRBJ2-3,TRBV7-9,once,CASSLAGVKPTDTQYF,TGTGCCAGCAGCTTAGCGGGAGTTAAACCCACAGATACGCAGTATTTT
TRBD2,TRBJ2-7,TRBV5-1,once,CASVAGTSSYEQYF,TGCGCCAGCGTAGCGGGGACGAGCTCCTACGAGCAGTACTTC
-,TRBJ1-1,TRBV19,-,CASSITLASWGTEAFF,TGTGCCAGTAGTATCACACTAGCATCTTGGGGCACTGAAGCTTTCTTT
-,TRBJ2-7,TRBV7-9,-,CASSLDGGGLEQYF,TGTGCCAGCAGCTTGGACGGAGGGGGCCTCGAGCAGTACTTC
-,TRBJ1-2,TRBV4-3,-,CASYGRGFTNYGYTF,TGCGCCAGCTATGGGAGGGGGTTTACAAACTATGGCTACACCTTC
TRBD1,TRBJ1-1,TRBV28,few,CASSFLDRGTEAFF,TGTGCCAGCAGTTTTTTGGACAGGGGCACTGAAGCTTTCTTT
TRBD2,TRBJ2-1,TRBV4-3,-,CASSQGRGGNYNEQFF,TGCGCCAGCAGCCAAGGACGGGGGGGGAACTACAATGAGCAGTTCTTC
TRBD1,TRBJ1-3,TRBV28,-,CASRRQGGNTIYF,TGTGCCAGCCGAAGACAGGGAGGAAACACCATATATTTT
TRBD1,TRBJ2-2,TRBV30,-,CAWSKNRGHGELFF,TGTGCCTGGAGTAAGAACAGGGGGCACGGGGAGCTGTTTTTT
-,TRBJ2-7,TRBV19,-,CATQGVLYEQYF,TGTGCCACCCAGGGCGTCCTCTACGAGCAGTACTTC
-,TRBJ2-7,TRBV7-2,-,CASSLISGQYF,TGTGCCAGCAGCTTAATCTCCGGGCAGTACTTC
TRBD2,TRBJ2-7,TRBV5-1,-,CASSLPAGRYEQYF,TGCGCCAGCAGCTTACCAGCGGGACGCTACGAGCAGTACTTC
TRBD1,TRBJ1-2,TRBV19,few,CASCPGQAYGYTF,TGTGCCAGTTGTCCGGGACAGGCCTATGGCTACACCTTC
TRBD1,TRBJ2-1,TRBV18,-,CASSPLRQGYGEQFF,TGTGCCAGCTCACCATTGAGACAGGGATATGGTGAGCAGTTCTTC
TRBD2,TRBJ2-1,TRBV29-1,-,CSVGTSGRAGGNEQFF,TGCAGCGTTGGAACTAGCGGGAGGGCCGGGGGGAATGAGCAGTTCTTC
TRBD1,TRBJ1-2,TRBV10-1,-,CASSSTGNYGYTF,TGCGCCAGCAGCTCGACAGGGAATTATGGCTACACCTTC
TRBD2,TRBJ2-3,TRBV7-9,-,CASSLGVAGGGDTQYF,TGTGCCAGCAGCTTAGGGGTAGCGGGGGGAGGAGATACGCAGTATTTT
-,TRBJ1-1,TRBV19,-,CASSMEGSEAFF,TGTGCCAGTAGTATGGAGGGATCTGAAGCTTTCTTT
TRBD2,TRBJ2-3,TRBV5-1,once,CASSLQTSGGTDTQYF,TGCGCCAGCAGCTTACAGACTAGCGGGGGCACAGATACGCAGTATTTT
-,TRBJ2-7,TRBV6-5,-,CASTTPGGGEQYF,TGTGCCAGCACCACCCCAGGGGGAGGCGAGCAGTACTTC
-,TRBJ2-3,TRBV28,-,CASSLGFKDTQYF,TGTGCCAGCAGTTTAGGCTTTAAAGATACGCAGTATTTT
TRBD1,TRBJ1-4,TRBV7-8,-,CASSITGTGREKLFF,TGTGCCAGCAGCATAACCGGGACAGGGCGTGAAAAACTGTTTTTT
TRBD1,TRBJ2-1,TRBV5-1,-,CASSLAGTGGNEQFF,TGCGCCAGCAGCTTGGCCGGGACAGGGGGAAATGAGCAGTTCTTC